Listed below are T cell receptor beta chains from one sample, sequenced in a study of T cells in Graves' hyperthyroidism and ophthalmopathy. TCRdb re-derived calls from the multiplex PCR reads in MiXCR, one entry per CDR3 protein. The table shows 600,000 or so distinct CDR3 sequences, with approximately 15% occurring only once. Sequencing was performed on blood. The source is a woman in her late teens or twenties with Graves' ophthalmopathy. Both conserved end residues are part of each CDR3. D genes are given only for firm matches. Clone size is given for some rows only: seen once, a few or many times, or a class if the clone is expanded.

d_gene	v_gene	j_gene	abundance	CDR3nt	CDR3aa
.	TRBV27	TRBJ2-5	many	TGTGCCAGCAGTTCCCTAGCAGGAGGGGAAGAGACCCAGTACTTC	CASSSLAGGEETQYF
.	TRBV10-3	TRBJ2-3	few	TGTGCCATCCTCCCCGGGCAGAGCAGCACAGATACGCAGTATTTT	CAILPGQSSTDTQYF
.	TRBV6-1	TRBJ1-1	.	TGTGCCAGCAGAGGTAGGGTTGGGACTGAAGCTTTCTTT	CASRGRVGTEAFF
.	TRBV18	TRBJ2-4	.	TGTGCCAGCTCACCACCGGGACCAAACATTCAGTACTTC	CASSPPGPNIQYF
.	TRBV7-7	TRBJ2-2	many	TGTGCTAGCAGCCAAGGGGCTAGCACCGGGGAGCTGTTTTTT	CASSQGASTGELFF
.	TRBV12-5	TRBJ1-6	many	TGTGCTAGTGTGGGCGTTTATAATTCACCCCTCCACTTT	CASVGVYNSPLHF
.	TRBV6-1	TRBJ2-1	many	TGTGCCAGCAGTGAAGCGAGTTACAACTCCTACAATGAGCAGTTCTTC	CASSEASYNSYNEQFF
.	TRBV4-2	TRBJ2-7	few	TGTGCCAGCAGCCAAGAACAGGGTGGGTCCTACGAGCAGTACTTC	CASSQEQGGSYEQYF
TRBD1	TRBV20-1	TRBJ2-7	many	TGCAGTGCTGCGTACGGGACAGGTAACTACGAGCAGTACTTC	CSAAYGTGNYEQYF
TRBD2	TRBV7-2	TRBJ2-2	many	TGTGCCAGCACCCGTCTAGCGGGAGGGCCTGGGATCGGGGAGCTGTTTTTT	CASTRLAGGPGIGELFF
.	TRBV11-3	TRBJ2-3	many	TGTGCCAGCAGCTTAGCGGGCAGTTCGGCAGATACGCAGTATTTT	CASSLAGSSADTQYF
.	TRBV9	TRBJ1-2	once	TGTGCCAGCACCCGGGATGGTGGCTACACCTTC	CASTRDGGYTF
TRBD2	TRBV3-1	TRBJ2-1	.	TGTGCCAGCAGCCAACGCCCGACTAGCGGGAGGGTTCTAGAAAATGAGCAGTTCTTC	CASSQRPTSGRVLENEQFF
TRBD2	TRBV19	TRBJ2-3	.	TGTGCCAGTAGTTTCGGGCTAGCGGCCTTTCTCACAGATACGCAGTATTTT	CASSFGLAAFLTDTQYF
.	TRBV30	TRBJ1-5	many	TGTGCCTGGAGTTTGACAGGAAATCAGCCCCAGCATTTT	CAWSLTGNQPQHF
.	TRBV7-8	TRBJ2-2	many	TGTGCCAGCAGCTTAGCGTGGCAGGGATTGGGGGAGCTGTTTTTT	CASSLAWQGLGELFF
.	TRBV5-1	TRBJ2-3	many	TGCGCCAGCAGTTCCGGGCGAGATACGCAGTATTTT	CASSSGRDTQYF
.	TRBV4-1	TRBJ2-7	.	TGCGCCAGCAGCCAAGATACTAGGAGGGGTAACGAGCAGTACTTC	CASSQDTRRGNEQYF
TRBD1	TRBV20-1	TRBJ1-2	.	TGCAGTGCTAAGCCCAGGACAGGTGCTAACTATGGCTACACCTTC	CSAKPRTGANYGYTF
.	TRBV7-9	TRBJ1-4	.	TGTGCCAGCAGCATTGAGAGTGGGAGGAATGAAAAACTGTTTTTT	CASSIESGRNEKLFF
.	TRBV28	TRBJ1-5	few	TGTGCCAGCAGTCCCTCTGGTCGAGGGCTCTATAGCAATCAGCCCCAGCATTTT	CASSPSGRGLYSNQPQHF
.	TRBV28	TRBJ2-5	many	TGTGCCAGCAGTTTGGTTCGGTACTACATAGTCCAAGAGACCCAGTACTTC	CASSLVRYYIVQETQYF
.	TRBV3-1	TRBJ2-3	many	TGTGCCAGCAGCCAGTCAAATAAAGATACGCAGTATTTT	CASSQSNKDTQYF
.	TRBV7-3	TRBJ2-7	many	TGTGCCAGCAGCCCGGTCTCCCCGGGTCCGTGGTACGAGCAGTACTTC	CASSPVSPGPWYEQYF
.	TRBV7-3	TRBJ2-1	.	TGTGCCAGCAGTATCGGATACAGGGACAATGAGCAGTTCTTC	CASSIGYRDNEQFF
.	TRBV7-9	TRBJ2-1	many	TGTGCCAGCAGCTTAGGGCCTTCCGCCAATGAGCAGTTCTTC	CASSLGPSANEQFF
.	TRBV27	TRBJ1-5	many	TGTGCCAGCAGTTTTTTCGGTCAGCCCCAGCATTTT	CASSFFGQPQHF
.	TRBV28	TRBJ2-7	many	TGTGCCAGCAGTTTAGGCGGGGACGGCTACGAGCAGTACTTC	CASSLGGDGYEQYF
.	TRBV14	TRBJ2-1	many	TGTGCCAGCGGATCGATGGGACGGGGTCTCTACAATGAGCAGTTCTTC	CASGSMGRGLYNEQFF
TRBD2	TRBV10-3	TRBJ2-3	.	TGTGCCATCAACCGGGGACTAGCGGCGGGGAGCACAGATACGCAGTATTTT	CAINRGLAAGSTDTQYF
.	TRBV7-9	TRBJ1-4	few	TGTGCCAGCAGCTTAGCAGGGAACAATGAAAAACTGTTTTTT	CASSLAGNNEKLFF
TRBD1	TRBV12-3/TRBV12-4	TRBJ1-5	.	TGTGCCAGCAGTTTATCGGGGTGGGGACAGGGTCCCAATCAGCCCCAGCATTTT	CASSLSGWGQGPNQPQHF
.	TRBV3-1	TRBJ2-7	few	TGTGCCAGCAGCCAAGACCCAGGGATGCGCGAGCAGTACTTC	CASSQDPGMREQYF
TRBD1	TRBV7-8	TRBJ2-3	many	TGTGCCAGCAGCAAACGCCGGGACAGGGGAGGCACAGATACGCAGTATTTT	CASSKRRDRGGTDTQYF
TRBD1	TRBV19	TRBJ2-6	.	TGTGCCAGTACGGACAGGGGGGCTGGGGCCAACGTCCTGACTTTC	CASTDRGAGANVLTF
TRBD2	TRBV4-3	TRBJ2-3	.	TGCGCCAGCAGCCCGGAGAGGACTAGCGGGAGAAGGACAGATACGCAGTATTTT	CASSPERTSGRRTDTQYF
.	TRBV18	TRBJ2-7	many	TGTGCCAGCTCACCACGTCAAACAGGGAGCTACGAGCAGTACTTC	CASSPRQTGSYEQYF
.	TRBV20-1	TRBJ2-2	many	TGCAGTGCTCAGGCCTCCGAGGGTTCGCACACCGGGGAGCTGTTTTTT	CSAQASEGSHTGELFF
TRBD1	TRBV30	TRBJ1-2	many	TGTGCCTGGAGTGGCGGGACAGGCTACAGAGATGGCTACACCTTC	CAWSGGTGYRDGYTF
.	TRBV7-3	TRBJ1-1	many	TGTGCCAGCAGCCAAGGAGGGGGAACTGAAGCTTTCTTT	CASSQGGGTEAFF
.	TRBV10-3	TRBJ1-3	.	TGTGCCATCAGTGAGGCCAGGGATGGAAACACCATATATTTT	CAISEARDGNTIYF
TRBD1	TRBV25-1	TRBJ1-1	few	TGTGCCAGCAGTGAATTTAGGACAGGGTTGGAGGGTGAAGCTTTCTTT	CASSEFRTGLEGEAFF
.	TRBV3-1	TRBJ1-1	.	TGTGCCAGCAGCCAAGATGCGGGGGCTGGGACTGAAGCTTTCTTT	CASSQDAGAGTEAFF
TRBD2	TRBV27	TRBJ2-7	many	TGTGCCAGCAGTTCGACTAGCGGGAATTCCTACGAGCAGTACTTC	CASSSTSGNSYEQYF
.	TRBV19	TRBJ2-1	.	TGTGCCAGTACCGCGCCGGGGCGCAGTGGTAGGAATGAGCAGTTCTTC	CASTAPGRSGRNEQFF
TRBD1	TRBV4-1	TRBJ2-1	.	TGCGCCAGCAGCCAAGATCGGGCGACAGGGCGGAGTGAGCAGTTCTTC	CASSQDRATGRSEQFF
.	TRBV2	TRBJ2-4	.	TGTGCCAGCAGAAGAGCGGAAAACATTCAGTACTTC	CASRRAENIQYF
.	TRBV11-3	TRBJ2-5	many	TGTGCCAGCAGCTTCTCAGCGGCACAAGAGACCCAGTACTTC	CASSFSAAQETQYF